This TCR beta chain was sequenced during a study of blood T cell repertoires in COVID-19. Background on the study: Acute and convalescent COVID-19 specimens originated in the United States, Italy and Spain. PBMCs, B-cell-depleted T cells, or T cells provided the cDNA or gDNA that made up the material.

The CDR3 contains 15 residues. Germline CDR1 reads SGHRS; CDR2 reads YFSETQ. Trimming removed 0 bases from V and 7 bases from J; junction bases left unmatched: 4. Source study methods: Amplified reference gene primers provided the basis for estimating nucleated cell counts. Sequencing used immunoSEQ multiplex PCR; TCRdb keeps in-frame clones, though not all of them. The DNA was the basis for D and trimming; V, J and clone size are from that table. The table lists 150,000 or so clones, 70% to 80% of them singletons, with 3.5% to 5% in the top ten. This sequence joins TRBV5-1 and TRBJ1-6; 7 bases align to TRBD1. The specimen sequenced was peripheral blood. The clonotype comes from a woman older than 75 with active or convalescent COVID-19. The CDR3 reads CASSLGTGVNSPLHF. CDR3 sequence (DNA): TGCGCCAGCAGCTTGGGGACAGGAGTCAATTCACCCCTCCACTTT.